This entry features one TCR beta chain sequence. TCRdb re-called the 5' RACE reads through MiXCR, storing one row per CDR3 protein. The sample comprises 560,000 or so distinct CDR3 sequences, approximately 15% of which are singletons, and about 8.1% rests with the top ten. These data come from a study of T-cell memory formation after mild COVID-19. The CDR3 has 14 residues. Trimming stripped 7 bases from V and 0 bases from J, with 9 bases between. Germline V gene data show CDR1 as MNHNS and CDR2 as SASEGT. The TCR was taken from an adult woman who had mild COVID-19 (a few samples of this study predate the infection). Cell type and time point are not known. Sequencing was performed on PBMCs or a T cell subset sorted from them (not recorded which). This chain connects TRBV6-1 to TRBJ1-4, with D hard to call. CDR3 nucleotide sequence: TGTGCCAGCAAGGACGGTACAACTAATGAAAAACTGTTTTTT. Its translation: CASKDGTTNEKLFF.